A selection of T cell receptor beta chains follows, all from one sample in a study of regulatory T cells in long-lasting Graves disease. TCRdb processed the multiplex PCR reads anew with MiXCR; each CDR3 protein has one entry. The sample lists hundreds of thousands of distinct CDR3 sequences, around 30% occurring once. Source: peripheral blood mononuclear cells (PBMCs), taken when the disease was refractory, from a patient treated with antithyroid drugs. These receptors all come from a female donor with Graves disease. The CDR3 runs from the conserved cysteine through the conserved F or W. Each record gives: D gene, clone size, J gene, V gene, CDR3 protein, CDR3 DNA. D genes are given only for firm matches. Some rows mark clone size as missing; the rest say once, few, many or name a class of expanded clone.

. few TRBJ2-7 TRBV19 CASTVGGGSYEQYF TGTGCCAGTACCGTAGGTGGGGGAAGCTACGAGCAGTACTTC
. . TRBJ2-1 TRBV4-1 CASSPRKGESVEASYNEQFF TGCGCCAGCAGCCCCCGAAAGGGGGAGAGTGTTGAGGCCTCCTACAATGAGCAGTTCTTC
. few TRBJ1-5 TRBV2 CASRDRTVQNQPQHF TGTGCCAGCAGGGACCGGACAGTACAGAATCAGCCCCAGCATTTT
TRBD1 many TRBJ1-2 TRBV28 CASSLDRGKGYTF TGTGCCAGCAGTTTAGACAGGGGCAAAGGCTACACCTTC
. . TRBJ2-5 TRBV7-2 CASSSPKLSLETQYF TGTGCCAGCAGCTCCCCTAAACTAAGTTTGGAGACCCAGTACTTC
. . TRBJ1-6 TRBV6-1 CASRGVGLENSPLHF TGTGCCAGCAGGGGAGTCGGCCTCGAAAATTCACCCCTCCACTTT
TRBD1 many TRBJ1-1 TRBV27 CASSSPTGLTEAFF TGTGCCAGCAGTTCCCCGACAGGGCTCACTGAAGCTTTCTTT
. . TRBJ1-1 TRBV5-1 CASSLVLAATTMNTEAFF TGCGCCAGCAGCTTGGTCCTAGCGGCTACCACCATGAACACTGAAGCTTTCTTT
. few TRBJ1-1 TRBV7-9 CASSSPTQGSPEAFF TGTGCCAGCAGTTCCCCCACCCAGGGATCCCCTGAAGCTTTCTTT
TRBD1 . TRBJ1-2 TRBV7-9 CASSPQSGAGGFHTF TGTGCCAGCAGCCCACAATCGGGGGCAGGGGGTTTTCACACCTTC